Listed here are 3 T cell receptor beta chains from one sample, sequenced in a study of molecular identifiers for immune sequencing clone quantification. TCRdb re-analysed the PCR reads in MiXCR, keeping a single row per CDR3 protein. The sample records about 510,000 distinct CDR3 sequences, around 25% being singletons. The sample was naive CD8+ T cells from blood, with Jurkat cell RNA spiked in. Subset indicated: FACS-sorted CD8+CD4-CCR7+CD45RA+ naive T cells. These TCRs come from a human donor in good health. Some libraries in this study had Jurkat cell RNA spiked in.

As regards this clonotype: With a much larger clone just one base away, this may be a read error. V usage is TRBV15 and J usage is TRBJ1-6; unclear D gene. Trimming removed 0 bases from V and 4 bases from J, with 1 base in between. Germline lookup yields CDR1 LNHNV and CDR2 YYDKDF (reference sequence). This CDR3 is 13 amino acids long. This chain's CDR3 is CATSREYNSPLHF. The CDR3 nucleotides are TGTGCCACCAGCAGAGAATATAATTCACCCCTCCACTTT.

This clonotype showed up many times. The genes are TRBV30 and TRBJ2-3; D call uncertain. The germline CDR1 and CDR2 sequences are GTSNPN and SVGIG (reference sequence). This CDR3 has 13 residues. The V end was cut by 0 bases, the J end by 0 bases, with 4 bases between. CDR3 region: CAWSVTSTDTQYF. Written as DNA, the CDR3 is TGTGCCTGGAGTGTGACTAGCACAGATACGCAGTATTTT.

The table lists this clonotype with many counts. The V and J genes are TRBV5-8 and TRBJ2-7; D is ambiguous. Trimming shortened V by 4 bases and J by 5 bases, and 13 bases separated the two germline ends. The CDR3 contains 13 residues. Germline CDR1 is SGHTS and CDR2 is YDEGEE. CDR3 protein: CASSTAPADEQYF. The CDR3 nucleotides read TGTGCCAGCAGCACTGCTCCGGCGGACGAGCAGTACTTC.